The present TCR beta chain was sequenced within a study of OX40 agonist ivuxolimab in advanced cancers. Study-wide background: Head and neck, renal cell, melanoma or hepatocellular carcinoma were the cancers that dose-escalation patients had. General observations from the study: By week 6 at 0.1 to 3.0 mg/kg, blood CD4+ and CD8+ T cells had expanded clonally.

Samples of blood were obtained at baseline, on cycle 4 day 1, and on cycle 7 day 1. The CDR3 contains 14 residues. Trimming cost V 2 bases and J 12 bases, with 15 bases left between them. CDR1 SGHRS and CDR2 YFSETQ come from the germline V gene. Data came from immunoSEQ multiplex PCR; TCRdb stores just in-frame clones and leaves some out. The sample contains about 50,000 clones, about 92% of which appear only once. Comment on this clone: The antigen remains undetermined.

This material consisted of CD4+ or CD8+ T cells sorted from blood, taken in a trial of the OX40 agonist ivuxolimab. This chain joins TRBV5-1 and TRBJ1-6, with D possibly TRBD1 on 6 matching bases. The sequence was collected from an adult with an advanced solid tumor such as melanoma, head and neck, liver or kidney cancer. The CDR3 spells CASSLTGPEGPLHF. CDR3 sequence (DNA): TGCGCCAGCAGCTTAACAGGGCCCGAGGGACCCCTCCACTTT.